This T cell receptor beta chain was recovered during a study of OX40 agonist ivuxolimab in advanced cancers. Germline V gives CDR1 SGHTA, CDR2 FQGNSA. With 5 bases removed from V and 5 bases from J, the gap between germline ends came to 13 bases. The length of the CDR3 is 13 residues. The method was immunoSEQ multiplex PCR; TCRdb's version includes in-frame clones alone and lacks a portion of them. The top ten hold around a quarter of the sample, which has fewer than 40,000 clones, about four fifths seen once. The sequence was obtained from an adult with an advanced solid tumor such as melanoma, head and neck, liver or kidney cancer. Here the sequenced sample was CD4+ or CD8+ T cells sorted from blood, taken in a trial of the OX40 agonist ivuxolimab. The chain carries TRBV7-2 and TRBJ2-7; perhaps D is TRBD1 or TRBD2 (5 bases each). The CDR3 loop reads CASSDGTRNEQYF. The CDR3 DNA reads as TGTGCCAGCAGCGACGGGACCAGAAACGAGCAGTACTTC.